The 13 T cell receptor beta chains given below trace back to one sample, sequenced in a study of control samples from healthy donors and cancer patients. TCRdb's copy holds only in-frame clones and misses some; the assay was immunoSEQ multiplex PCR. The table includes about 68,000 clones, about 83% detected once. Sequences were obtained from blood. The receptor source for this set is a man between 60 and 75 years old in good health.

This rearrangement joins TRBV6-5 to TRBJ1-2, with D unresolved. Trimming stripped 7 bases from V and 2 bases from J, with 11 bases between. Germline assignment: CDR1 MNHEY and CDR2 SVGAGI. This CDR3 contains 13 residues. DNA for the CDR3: TGTGCCAGCACCGTTGACGGGAACTATGGCTACACCTTC. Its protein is CASTVDGNYGYTF.

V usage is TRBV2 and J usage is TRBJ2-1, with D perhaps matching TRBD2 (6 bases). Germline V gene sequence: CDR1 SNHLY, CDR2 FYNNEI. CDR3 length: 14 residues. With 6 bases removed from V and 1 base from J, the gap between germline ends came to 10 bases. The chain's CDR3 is CASSLARSYNEQFF. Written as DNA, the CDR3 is TGTGCCAGCAGCCTAGCGAGGTCCTACAATGAGCAGTTCTTC.

The CDR3 bases are TGTGCCAGCAGCTCAGGGGACGGAAACTATGGCTACACCTTC. It yields the protein CASSSGDGNYGYTF. J is TRBJ1-2 and V is TRBV9; D perhaps matches TRBD1 (6 bases). The CDR3 is 14 amino acids. Trimming cost V 4 bases and J 2 bases, with 12 bases left between them. In germline, CDR1 is SGDLS, CDR2 YYNGEE.

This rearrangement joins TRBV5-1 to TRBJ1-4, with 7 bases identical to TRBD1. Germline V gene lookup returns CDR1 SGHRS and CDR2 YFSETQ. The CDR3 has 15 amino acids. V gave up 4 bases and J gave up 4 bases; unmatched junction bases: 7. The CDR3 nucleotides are TGCGCCAGCAGCGACGGGACAGCTTTTAATGAAAAACTGTTTTTT. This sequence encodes CASSDGTAFNEKLFF.

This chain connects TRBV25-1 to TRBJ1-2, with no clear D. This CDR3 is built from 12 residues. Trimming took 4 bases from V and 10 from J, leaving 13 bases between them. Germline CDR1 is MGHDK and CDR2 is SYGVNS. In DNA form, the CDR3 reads TGTGCCAGCAGTGGCACCGGACCGGCCTACACCTTC. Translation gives CASSGTGPAYTF.

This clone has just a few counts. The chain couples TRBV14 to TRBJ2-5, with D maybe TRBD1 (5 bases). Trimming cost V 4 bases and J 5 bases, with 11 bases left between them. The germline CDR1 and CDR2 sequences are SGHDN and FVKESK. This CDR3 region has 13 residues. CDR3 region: CASSRQYRETQYF. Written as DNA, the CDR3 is TGTGCCAGCAGCCGGCAGTACAGGGAGACCCAGTACTTC.

CDR3 loop: CASSVDVDTEAFF. DNA for the CDR3: TGTGCCAGCAGCGTAGACGTGGACACTGAAGCTTTCTTT. The V call is TRBV9, the J call TRBJ1-1, with D unclear. Germline V gene sequence: CDR1 SGDLS, CDR2 YYNGEE. V lost 0 bases to trimming and J lost 3 bases, with 6 bases between them. There are 13 residues in the CDR3. Full variable domain (remainder filled in from reference TRBV9 and TRBJ1-1): DSGVTQTPKHLITATGQRVTLRCSPRSGDLSVYWYQQSLDQGLQFLIQYYNGEERAKGNILERFSAQQFPDLHSELNLSSLELGDSALYFCASSVDVDTEAFFGQGTRLTVV.

The CDR3 nucleotides are TGTGCCAGCAAACCCGGGACTATCCGGACCGGGGAGCTGTTTTTT. Translating gives CASKPGTIRTGELFF. This chain links TRBV21-1 with TRBJ2-2; the table gives TRBD2 as D, unverified against the DNA. TRBV21-1 is a pseudogene locus. The CDR3 has 15 amino acids.

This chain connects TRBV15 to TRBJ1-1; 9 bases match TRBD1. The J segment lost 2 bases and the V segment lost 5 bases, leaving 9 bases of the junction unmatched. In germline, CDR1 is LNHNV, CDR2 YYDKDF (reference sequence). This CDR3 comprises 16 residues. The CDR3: CATSVGTGTVNTEAFF. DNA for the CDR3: TGTGCCACCAGCGTCGGGACAGGGACGGTCAACACTGAAGCTTTCTTT.

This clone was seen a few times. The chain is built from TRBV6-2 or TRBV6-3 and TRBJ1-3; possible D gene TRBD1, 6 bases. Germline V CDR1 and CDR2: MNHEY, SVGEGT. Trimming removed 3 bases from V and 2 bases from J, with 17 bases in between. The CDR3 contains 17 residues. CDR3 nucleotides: TGTGCCAGCAGTTATGGGGACACCCGTCTCCCTGGAAACACCATATATTTT. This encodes CASSYGDTRLPGNTIYF.

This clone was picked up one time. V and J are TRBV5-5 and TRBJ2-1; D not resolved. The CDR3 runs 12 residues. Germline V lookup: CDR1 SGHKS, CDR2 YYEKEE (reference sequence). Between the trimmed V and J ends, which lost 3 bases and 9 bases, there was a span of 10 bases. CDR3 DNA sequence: TGTGCCAGCAGCTATGCCCAGCGTGAGCAGTTCTTC. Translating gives CASSYAQREQFF.

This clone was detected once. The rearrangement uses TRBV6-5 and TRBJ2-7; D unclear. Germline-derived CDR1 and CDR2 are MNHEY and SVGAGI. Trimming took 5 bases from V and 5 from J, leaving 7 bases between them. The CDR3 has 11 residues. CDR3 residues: CASSKLNEQYF. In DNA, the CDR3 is TGTGCCAGCAGTAAACTCAACGAGCAGTACTTC.

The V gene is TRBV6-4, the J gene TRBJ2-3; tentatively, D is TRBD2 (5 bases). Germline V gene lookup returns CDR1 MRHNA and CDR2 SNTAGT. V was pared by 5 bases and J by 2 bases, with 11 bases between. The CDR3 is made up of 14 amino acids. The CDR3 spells CASSPGLSTDTQYF. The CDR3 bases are TGTGCCAGCAGTCCCGGACTTTCCACAGATACGCAGTATTTT.